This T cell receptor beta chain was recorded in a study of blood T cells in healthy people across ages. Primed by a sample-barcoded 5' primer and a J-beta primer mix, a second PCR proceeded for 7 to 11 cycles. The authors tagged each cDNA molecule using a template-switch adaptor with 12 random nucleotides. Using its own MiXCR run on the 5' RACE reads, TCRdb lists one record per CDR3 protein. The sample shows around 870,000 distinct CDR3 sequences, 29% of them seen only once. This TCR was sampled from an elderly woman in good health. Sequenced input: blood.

The CDR3 reads CSALGPAGNTIYF. The CDR3 nucleotides read TGCAGTGCTTTGGGCCCCGCGGGAAACACCATATATTTT. The genes are TRBV20-1 and TRBJ1-3, with D unclear. CDR3 length: 13 amino acids. Germline V gene data show CDR1 as DFQATT and CDR2 as SNEGSKA (reference sequence). V was trimmed by 5 bases and J by 4 bases, leaving 12 bases between them.